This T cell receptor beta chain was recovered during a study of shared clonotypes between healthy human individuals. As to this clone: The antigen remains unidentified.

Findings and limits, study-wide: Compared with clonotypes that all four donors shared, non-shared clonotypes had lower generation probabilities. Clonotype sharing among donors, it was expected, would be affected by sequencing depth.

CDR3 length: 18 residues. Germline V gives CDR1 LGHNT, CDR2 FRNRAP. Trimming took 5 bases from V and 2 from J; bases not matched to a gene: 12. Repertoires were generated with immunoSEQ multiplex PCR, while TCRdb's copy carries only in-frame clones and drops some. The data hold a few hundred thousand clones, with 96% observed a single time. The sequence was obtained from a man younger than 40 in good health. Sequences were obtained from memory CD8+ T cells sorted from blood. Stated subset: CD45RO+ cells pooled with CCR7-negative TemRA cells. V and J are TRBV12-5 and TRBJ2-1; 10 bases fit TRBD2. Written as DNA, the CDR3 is TGTGCTAGTGGTACCCGGGGTAGCGGGAGGAAGACCTACAATGAGCAGTTCTTC. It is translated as CASGTRGSGRKTYNEQFF.